The clone carrying this T cell receptor (beta chain) was picked up many times. This sample is part of a study of identical twins. Via MiXCR, TCRdb re-called the 5' RACE reads, giving one row per CDR3 protein. The table records around 230,000 distinct CDR3 sequences, over 5% of them present only once. Germline V gives CDR1 SGHRS, CDR2 YFSETQ. The V and J ends lost 0 bases and 8 bases, in that order; junction bases with no gene match: 9. The CDR3 runs 16 residues. This sample was also put to use in a study of T cells expressing NK-cell markers.

This TCR came from a young woman in good health. Material: CD8+ T cells sorted from blood. The chain couples TRBV5-1 to TRBJ2-1, with TRBD2 matching over 9 bases. CDR3 region: CASSLVAGGSLDEQFF. The CDR3 DNA reads as TGCGCCAGCAGCTTGGTCGCGGGGGGGAGCTTGGATGAGCAGTTCTTC.